The 19 T cell receptor beta chains listed next were all sequenced from one sample in a study of blood T cells in healthy people across ages. Primed by a sample-barcoded 5' primer and a J-beta primer mix, a second PCR proceeded for 7 to 11 cycles. Via MiXCR, TCRdb re-called the 5' RACE reads, giving one row per CDR3 protein. The sample contains about 1.8 million distinct CDR3 sequences, roughly 50% of which appear only once. The sequenced sample consisted of blood. Receptor source: a woman between 40 and 55 years old in good health.

The rearrangement links TRBV2 to TRBJ2-2; 8 bases line up with TRBD1. CDR1 SNHLY and CDR2 FYNNEI come from the germline V gene. The CDR3 is 14 residues long. Trimming removed 4 bases from V and 4 bases from J; junction bases left unmatched: 2. The CDR3 DNA follows: TGTGCCAGCAGTGGGACAGGGCTCACCGGGGAGCTGTTTTTT. Amino acids: CASSGTGLTGELFF.

The rearrangement joins TRBV6-2 or TRBV6-3 to TRBJ2-6; D tentatively fits TRBD1 or TRBD2 (7 bases each). CDR1 and CDR2 from the germline V gene are MNHEY and SVGEGT. Between the trimmed V and J ends, which lost 6 bases and 8 bases, there was a span of 17 bases. The CDR3 totals 15 residues. The CDR3 nucleotides are TGTGCCAGCAGGGGGGGGGACAGCGGGTCCAACGTCCTGACTTTC. It encodes CASRGGDSGSNVLTF.

The V gene is TRBV10-3, the J gene TRBJ2-3; D call uncertain. The germline V and J ends were trimmed by 0 bases and 6 bases, with 7 bases remaining between them. The CDR3 consists of 13 residues. Germline loops: CDR1 ENHRY, CDR2 SYGVKD. The CDR3 reads CAISESNTDTQYF. In DNA form, the CDR3 reads TGTGCCATCAGTGAGTCGAATACGGATACGCAGTATTTT.

CDR3 DNA: TGTGCCAGCAGCGTAGATGCGGTAATCAATGAGCAGTTCTTC. Translated: CASSVDAVINEQFF. V usage is TRBV9 and J usage is TRBJ2-1; unclear D gene. V was shortened by 0 bases and J by 6 bases, with 10 bases between the two germline ends. The V gene's germline CDR1 is SGDLS and CDR2 YYNGEE. CDR3 size: 14 residues. The entire variable domain, with the rest obtained from reference TRBV9 and TRBJ2-1, is as follows: DSGVTQTPKHLITATGQRVTLRCSPRSGDLSVYWYQQSLDQGLQFLIQYYNGEERAKGNILERFSAQQFPDLHSELNLSSLELGDSALYFCASSVDAVINEQFFGPGTRLTVL.

The chain recombines TRBV5-1 with TRBJ1-6; 7 bases align to TRBD1. The CDR3 length is 14 residues. V lost 3 bases and J lost 8; bases outside the gene matches: 5. The germline CDR1 and CDR2 sequences are SGHRS and YFSETQ. CDR3 amino acids: CASSSTGNDSPLHF. CDR3 coding DNA: TGCGCCAGCAGCTCGACAGGGAACGATTCACCCCTCCACTTT.

In the case of this clonotype: The junction and the germline gene differ at one end; a read error may be behind it. The chain uses TRBV7-2 and TRBJ2-7; weak D call: TRBD1 (6 bases). Germline lookup yields CDR1 SGHTA and CDR2 FQGNSA. The CDR3 has 12 amino acids. In DNA form, the CDR3 reads TGTGCCTGCAGCCAGTACAGGGACGAGCAGTACTTC. Amino acids: CACSQYRDEQYF.

This chain links TRBV5-1 with TRBJ2-7, with 9 nucleotides matching TRBD1. This CDR3 is 17 amino acids long. V trimming: 4 bases; J trimming: 4 bases; junction bases outside the gene matches: 15. Germline V gives CDR1 SGHRS, CDR2 YFSETQ. DNA of the CDR3: TGCGCCAGCAGCCAAACCACAGGGGGCATCACGACTTACGAGCAGTACTTC. Amino acids: CASSQTTGGITTYEQYF.

Only a few counts were recorded for this clonotype. The chain uses TRBV20-1 and TRBJ2-7; tentatively, D is TRBD2 (7 bases). The length of the CDR3 is 17 residues. Germline-derived CDR1 and CDR2 are DFQATT and SNEGSKA (reference sequence). Trimming stripped 0 bases from V and 6 bases from J, with 24 bases between. CDR3 DNA: TGCAGTGCTAGAGAGACCGCGACCCTAGGGGGGGCCTTCGAGCAGTACTTC. Its translation: CSARETATLGGAFEQYF.

V and J are TRBV7-9 and TRBJ2-7; 7 nucleotides line up with TRBD2. The germline V gene encodes CDR1 SEHNR and CDR2 FQNEAQ (reference sequence). The CDR3 extends over 18 amino acids. Germline trimming cut 4 bases from V and 7 bases from J; bases unmatched to any gene: 22. The CDR3 here is CASSSPAGGGETYNEQYF. Written as DNA, the CDR3 is TGTGCCAGCAGCTCCCCAGCTGGCGGGGGTGAAACCTACAATGAGCAGTACTTC.

This chain joins TRBV11-2 and TRBJ1-2; no definite D call. Germline V gene lookup returns CDR1 SGHAT and CDR2 FQNNGV. The V end was cut by 1 base, the J end by 1 base, with 7 bases between. This CDR3 spans 14 amino acids. The CDR3 coding sequence is TGTGCCAGCAGCTTAGTTCCAGATAACTATGGCTACACCTTC. This encodes CASSLVPDNYGYTF.

This clonotype was picked up one time. At one boundary the junction diverges from the germline segment, which might be a read error. V and J are TRBV7-9 and TRBJ2-4; D is perhaps TRBD1 (5 bases). The CDR3 runs 14 residues. CDR1 and CDR2 from the germline V gene are SEHNR and FQNEAQ (reference sequence). In DNA, the CDR3 is TGTGTCAGCAGCGTTCCTGGGGCGGTTGACATTCAGTACTTC. Its protein product is CVSSVPGAVDIQYF.

The chain links TRBV5-4 to TRBJ2-1, with 12 bases matching TRBD2. The CDR3 totals 16 residues. The V and J ends lost 0 bases and 9 bases, in that order; junction bases with no gene match: 7. The V gene's germline CDR1 is SGHNT and CDR2 YYREEE (reference sequence). CDR3 sequence reads: CASSLARTSGATEQFF. Written as DNA, the CDR3 is TGTGCCAGCAGCTTGGCCCGGACTAGCGGGGCGACTGAGCAGTTCTTC.

The sample holds a few counts of this clonotype. The chain uses TRBV7-9 and TRBJ2-5; 10 bases are shared with TRBD2. CDR3 length: 16 amino acids. CDR1 SEHNR and CDR2 FQNEAQ come from the germline V gene (reference sequence). After removal of 4 bases from V and 5 bases from J, the junction contained 10 bases not matched to a gene. Written as DNA, the CDR3 is TGTGCCAGCAGCTCCCGTAGCGGGGGGAGAGGGGAGACCCAGTACTTC. It specifies CASSSRSGGRGETQYF.

The chain combines TRBV12-3 or TRBV12-4 with TRBJ1-1; D might be TRBD1 (6 bases). Deletions cut 4 bases from V and 4 bases from J, with 10 bases between. This CDR3 spans 13 amino acids. The CDR3, as DNA: TGTGCCAGCAGTTGTGGGACAACCACTGAAGCTTTCTTT. Translation: CASSCGTTTEAFF.

This clonotype is a singleton in its sample. This rearrangement joins TRBV5-1 to TRBJ1-4; 8 bases fit TRBD1. This CDR3 has 15 residues. The germline V gene encodes CDR1 SGHRS and CDR2 YFSETQ. Trimming removed 6 bases from V and 4 bases from J; junction bases left unmatched: 8. The DNA of the CDR3 is TGCGCCAGCAAAGAGGAGACAGGGGATAATGAAAAACTGTTTTTT. This codes for CASKEETGDNEKLFF.

This sequence joins TRBV2 and TRBJ2-7, with 7 bases aligning to TRBD1. The CDR3 extends over 15 amino acids. Losses at the gene ends were 2 bases for V and 2 bases for J; bases not matched to a gene: 6. Germline V gene lookup returns CDR1 SNHLY and CDR2 FYNNEI. As DNA, the CDR3 is TGTGCCAGCAGTGAACCTCAGACAGGGCCCTACGAGCAGTACTTC. Amino acid sequence: CASSEPQTGPYEQYF.

This clonotype occurred a few times. This sequence joins TRBV4-2 and TRBJ2-6; D is unclear. Per germline, CDR1 LGHNA and CDR2 YNFKEQ. The CDR3 is 16 amino acids. The ends were cut back, 1 base at V and 0 bases at J, with 7 bases in the middle. The CDR3 coding sequence is TGTGCCAGCAGCCAAGTAAAAGGCTCTGGGGCCAACGTCCTGACTTTC. This gives the protein CASSQVKGSGANVLTF.

The chain is built from TRBV20-1 and TRBJ2-5, with D possibly TRBD2 on 7 matching bases. Trimming pared 1 base from V and 4 bases from J, leaving 13 bases between. The CDR3 spans 14 residues. Germline V gene sequence: CDR1 DFQATT, CDR2 SNEGSKA (reference sequence). CDR3 sequence: CSARVGGGVETQYF. CDR3 DNA sequence: TGCAGTGCTAGAGTTGGAGGGGGGGTAGAGACCCAGTACTTC.

This clonotype is a singleton in its sample. J is TRBJ2-7 and V is TRBV12-3 or TRBV12-4; a possible D gene is TRBD1 (5 bases). The CDR3 runs 14 residues. V gave up 5 bases and J gave up 6 bases, with 17 bases separating them. As DNA, the CDR3 is TGTGCCAGCAGTCCCTTGACAGATCCCTGCGAGCAGTACTTC. Translating gives CASSPLTDPCEQYF.